Listed below are T cell receptor beta chains from one sample, sequenced in a study of human T cells and chemical hapten exposure. MiXCR was run by TCRdb on the RACE reads, yielding one entry per CDR3 protein. The repertoire consists of 280,000 or so distinct CDR3 sequences, with roughly 8% occurring once and the leading ten covering 0.9% to 1.5%. The sample here was whole blood, taken in connection with sensitization to the hapten diphenylcyclopropenone (DPC). The source is a man between 18 and 29 years old with alopecia areata. Some clones in this sample may be carry-over from other donors' samples. CDR3s include the opening cysteine and the closing phenylalanine or tryptophan. A D gene is named only where the DNA matches it firmly. Some rows have no size entry. The others give once, few or many, or a class for an expanded clone.

d_call j_call v_call clone_size cdr3_nt cdr3_aa
TRBD2 TRBJ2-6 TRBV12-3/TRBV12-4 - TGTGCCAGCAGTTTACCTGGGGCGGGGGTACCGTCTGGGGCCAACGTCCTGACTTTC CASSLPGAGVPSGANVLTF
TRBD1 TRBJ1-6 TRBV12-3/TRBV12-4 few TGTGCCAGCCGAGAGACAGGGGTGGAGGGTTCACCCCTCCACTTT CASRETGVEGSPLHF
- TRBJ1-3 TRBV7-9 many TGTGCCAGCAGCTTAGGGGGGCAAACTGGAAACACCATATATTTT CASSLGGQTGNTIYF
TRBD1 TRBJ1-2 TRBV29-1 many TGCAGCGTTGGAGACAGGGGAGGAGGTGGCTACACCTTC CSVGDRGGGGYTF
TRBD1 TRBJ2-3 TRBV7-8 - TGTGCCAGCAGCATCCTACCGGGACAGAGCACAGATACGCAGTATTTT CASSILPGQSTDTQYF
- TRBJ1-5 TRBV12-3/TRBV12-4 - TGTGCCAGCAGTTTAGCTTATCAGCCCCAGCATTTT CASSLAYQPQHF
TRBD1 TRBJ2-4 TRBV20-1 few TGCAGTGCTAGAGATCGAAGACAGGGGCCTCCTTTTGCCAAAAACATTCAGTACTTC CSARDRRQGPPFAKNIQYF
- TRBJ1-1 TRBV7-8 - TGTGCCAGCAGCCCCTACAGGGTAAGGGACACTGAAGCTTTCTTT CASSPYRVRDTEAFF
TRBD2 TRBJ2-5 TRBV12-3/TRBV12-4 few TGTGCCAGCAGAACTTGGACTAGCGGGTCAGAGACCCAGTACTTC CASRTWTSGSETQYF
- TRBJ1-1 TRBV27 - TGTGCCAGCAGTTGGGGAATGAACACTGAAGCTTTCTTT CASSWGMNTEAFF
- TRBJ1-3 TRBV28 few TGTGCCAGCAGTTTCGTACAGAAATCTGGAAACACCATATATTTT CASSFVQKSGNTIYF
- TRBJ1-1 TRBV6-1 - TGTGCCGGACAACAGGGACAGAACACTGAAGCTTTCTTT CAGQQGQNTEAFF
- TRBJ1-1 TRBV20-1 few TGCAGTGCGTTGGGAAACACTGAAGCTTTCTTT CSALGNTEAFF
- TRBJ1-5 TRBV4-1 many TGCGCCAGCAGCCAAGGCGGGGTCGGCGGTCAGCCCCAGCATTTT CASSQGGVGGQPQHF
TRBD1 TRBJ1-1 TRBV11-1 few TGTGCCAGCAGCTTACTGGACAGGGCACTCAGAATTGGAGCTTTCTTT CASSLLDRALRIGAFF
- TRBJ1-5 TRBV2 few TGTGCCAGCAGGAACAGGGTAACCCAGCCCCAGCATTTT CASRNRVTQPQHF
- TRBJ2-1 TRBV4-1 - TGCGCCAGCAGCCTCTTGGGGGGGCCGGTTGAGCAGTTCTTC CASSLLGGPVEQFF
- TRBJ2-7 TRBV5-1 few TGCGCCAGCAGCCCGGGACTTAACTACGAGCAGTACTTC CASSPGLNYEQYF
- TRBJ2-3 TRBV7-9 many TGTGCCGAAGAGGGGGGTCGGACAGATACGCAGTATTTT CAEEGGRTDTQYF
- TRBJ1-4 TRBV20-1 few TGCAGTGCTCTACGGGACAATGAAAAACTGTTTTTT CSALRDNEKLFF
TRBD1 TRBJ1-4 TRBV25-1 few TGTGCCAGCAGCGGACAGGGTTTCGAAAAACTGTTTTTT CASSGQGFEKLFF
- TRBJ1-4 TRBV5-5 many TGTGCCAGCAGCCGAAACCGCAGGGAACTTAATGAAAAACTGTTTTTT CASSRNRRELNEKLFF
- TRBJ2-7 TRBV28 - TGTGCCAGCAGTTTGATGGACGTAAACTACGAGCAGTACTTC CASSLMDVNYEQYF
- TRBJ1-1 TRBV12-5 few TGTGCTAGTGGACTTGGGGACGTAGCTTTCTTT CASGLGDVAFF
- TRBJ2-5 TRBV6-2/TRBV6-3 few TGTGCCAGCAGTAACTTAGGACCTCGAAGGTACTTC CASSNLGPRRYF
- TRBJ2-1 TRBV4-3 - TGCGCCAGCAGCCATGCTGCGGGGGCCTCCTACAATGAGCAGTTCTTC CASSHAAGASYNEQFF
- TRBJ2-3 TRBV6-2/TRBV6-3 many TGTGCCAGCAGCTCGTGGGACCTTCGTGGTACAGATACGCAGTATTTT CASSSWDLRGTDTQYF
- TRBJ1-2 TRBV7-3 - TGTGCCAGCAGCCTCAGACAGGATGACTATGGCTACACCTTC CASSLRQDDYGYTF
TRBD2 TRBJ2-1 TRBV5-1 - TGCGCCAGCAGCTTGTCTTCTAGCGGGGGCCGAAGCTCCTACAATGAGCAGTTCTTC CASSLSSSGGRSSYNEQFF
TRBD1 TRBJ1-2 TRBV7-2 - TGTGCCAGCAGCTTTAAAACAGGGGGCACTAACTATGGCTACACCTTC CASSFKTGGTNYGYTF
TRBD2 TRBJ2-5 TRBV12-3/TRBV12-4 - TGTGCCAGCAGAACATCGGGGGGGCCTAAACAGACCCAGTACTTC CASRTSGGPKQTQYF
TRBD1 TRBJ1-6 TRBV9 few TGTGCCAGCAGCGGGGACAGGACCAATTCACCCCTCCACTTT CASSGDRTNSPLHF
TRBD2 TRBJ2-5 TRBV12-3/TRBV12-4 - TGTGCCAGCAGTTGGTTTAGCGGGGGCCAAGAGACCCAGTACTTC CASSWFSGGQETQYF
TRBD1 TRBJ1-1 TRBV6-2/TRBV6-3 - TGTGCCAGCAGTTCCGGGACAGGTCGGGGGACTGAAGCTTTCTTT CASSSGTGRGTEAFF
- TRBJ2-7 TRBV11-2 few TGTGCCAGCAGCTTAGATCAGGGTTCCGAGCAGTACTTC CASSLDQGSEQYF
- TRBJ1-1 TRBV11-2 few TGTGCCAGCAGGGAGACGGGGTTTGCTTTCTTT CASRETGFAFF
- TRBJ2-3 TRBV6-2/TRBV6-3 many TGTGCCAGCAGTTACTCGTCTCTCCTCACGCAGTATTTT CASSYSSLLTQYF
- TRBJ1-6 TRBV6-1 many TGTGCCAGCAGTGCCGGGACACCAGGGAGCTCCTATAATTCACCCCTCCACTTT CASSAGTPGSSYNSPLHF
- TRBJ2-1 TRBV4-3 - TGCGCCAGCAGCAGGTTAACAGGGAGGGCTGAGCAGTTCTTC CASSRLTGRAEQFF
TRBD1 TRBJ2-3 TRBV7-2 many TGTGCCAGCAGCTCTCAGACAGGGTTTACAGATACGCAGTATTTT CASSSQTGFTDTQYF
- TRBJ1-6 TRBV18 - TGTGCCAGCTCACCGACAGGCTCCTATAATTCACCCCTCCACTTT CASSPTGSYNSPLHF
- TRBJ1-2 TRBV9 few TGTGCCAGCAGCCCGATGGACAGCCTAATCCAAGGCTACACCTTC CASSPMDSLIQGYTF